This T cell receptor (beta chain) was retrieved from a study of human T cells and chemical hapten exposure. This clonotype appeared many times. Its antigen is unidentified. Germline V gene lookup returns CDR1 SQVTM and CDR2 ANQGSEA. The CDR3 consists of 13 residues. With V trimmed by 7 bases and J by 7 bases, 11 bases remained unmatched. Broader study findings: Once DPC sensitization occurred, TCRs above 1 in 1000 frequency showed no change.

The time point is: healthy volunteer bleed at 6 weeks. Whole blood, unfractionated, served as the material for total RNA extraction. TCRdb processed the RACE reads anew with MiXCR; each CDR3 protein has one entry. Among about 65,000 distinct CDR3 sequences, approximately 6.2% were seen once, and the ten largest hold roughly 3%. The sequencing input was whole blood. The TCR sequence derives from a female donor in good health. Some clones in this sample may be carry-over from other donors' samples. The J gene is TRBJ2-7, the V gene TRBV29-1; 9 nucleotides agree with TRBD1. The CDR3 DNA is TGCAGCGCCGTACAGGGGGCCCTTCAGGAGCAGTACTTC. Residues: CSAVQGALQEQYF.